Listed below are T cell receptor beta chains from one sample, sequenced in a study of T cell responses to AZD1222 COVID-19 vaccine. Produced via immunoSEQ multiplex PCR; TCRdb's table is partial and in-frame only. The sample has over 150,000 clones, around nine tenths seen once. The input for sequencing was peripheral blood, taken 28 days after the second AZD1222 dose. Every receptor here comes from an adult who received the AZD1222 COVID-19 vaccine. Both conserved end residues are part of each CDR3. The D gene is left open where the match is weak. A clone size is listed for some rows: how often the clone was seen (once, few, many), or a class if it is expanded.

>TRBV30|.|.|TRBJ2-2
CAWIPGPAGTGELFF
TGTGCCTGGATTCCCGGGCCTGCTGGCACCGGGGAGCTGTTTTTT
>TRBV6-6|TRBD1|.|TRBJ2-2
CASSPDRASNTGELFF
TGTGCCAGCAGTCCCGACAGGGCATCGAACACCGGGGAGCTGTTTTTT
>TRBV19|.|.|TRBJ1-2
CASSVTRFHAYTF
TGTGCCAGTAGTGTAACACGGTTTCACGCCTACACCTTC
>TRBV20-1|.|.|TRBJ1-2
CGGGSYYGYTF
TGCGGGGGGGGCTCCTACTATGGCTACACCTTC
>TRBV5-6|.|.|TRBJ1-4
CASSYVQQGGEKLFF
TGTGCCAGCAGCTACGTACAACAGGGAGGCGAAAAACTGTTTTTT
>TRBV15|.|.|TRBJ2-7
CATRGPRPDEQYF
TGTGCCACCCGGGGCCCTCGGCCGGACGAGCAGTACTTC
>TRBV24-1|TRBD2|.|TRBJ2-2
CATRGAGPGELFF
TGTGCCACCAGGGGAGCGGGGCCCGGGGAGCTGTTTTTT
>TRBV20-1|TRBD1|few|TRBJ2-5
CSASFGTGGTRETQYF
TGCAGTGCTAGTTTCGGGACAGGGGGTACCCGGGAGACCCAGTACTTC
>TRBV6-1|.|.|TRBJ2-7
CASREGGEQYF
TGTGCCAGCAGGGAAGGGGGTGAGCAGTACTTC
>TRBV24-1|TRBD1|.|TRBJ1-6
CATSDLLGQGAYSPLHF
TGTGCCACCAGTGATTTATTAGGACAGGGGGCTTATTCACCCCTCCACTTT
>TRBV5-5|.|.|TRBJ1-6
CASSLNEGSPLHF
TGTGCCAGCAGCTTGAATGAAGGCTCACCCCTCCACTTT
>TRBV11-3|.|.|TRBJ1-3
CASSSSAGNTIYF
TGTGCCAGCAGCTCGTCGGCTGGAAACACCATATATTTT